This TCR beta chain was documented in a study of blood T cell repertoires in COVID-19. Study overall: Acute and convalescent COVID-19 specimens originated in the United States, Italy and Spain. PBMCs, B-cell-depleted T cells, or T cells were the source of the cDNA or gDNA that made up the material.

The V gene's germline CDR1 is SQVTM and CDR2 ANQGSEA. J gave up 5 bases and V 7 bases, and 5 bases lay outside the gene matches. The CDR3 contains 12 residues. In the authors' workflow: Amplifying reference gene primers gave estimates of nucleated cell counts. Here immunoSEQ multiplex PCR was the method, and the copy in TCRdb shows in-frame clones only, minus some. V and J calls and clone size are copied from that table; D and trimming were computed from the DNA. The profile shows roughly 130,000 clones, approximately 88% of them singletons. Sequencing was performed on peripheral blood. This TCR derives from a woman aged 25 to 39 who had recovered from COVID-19. The chain links TRBV29-1 to TRBJ2-4, with TRBD1 identical over 7 bases. CDR3 DNA: TGCAGCGCTAGTGGACAGGAAAACATTCAGTACTTC. Its protein product is CSASGQENIQYF.